These 6 T cell receptor beta chains came from one sample sequenced in a study of blood T cell repertoires in COVID-19. Only in-frame clones appear in the TCRdb table, and some are missing; sequencing was by immunoSEQ multiplex PCR. The sample shows some 190,000 clones, 85% to 90% of them seen only once. The sequenced sample was peripheral blood. The origin of the receptors is a human donor in a cohort sampled during active COVID-19.

V and J are TRBV6-1 and TRBJ2-3, with 7 bases that match TRBD2. V lost 1 base and J lost 0; bases outside the gene matches: 7. The CDR3 runs 17 residues. Per the germline V gene, CDR1 is MNHNS and CDR2 is SASEGT. The CDR3 coding sequence is TGTGCCAGCAGTGAAGTTGGGGGGGGAATAAGCACAGATACGCAGTATTTT. This sequence encodes CASSEVGGGISTDTQYF.

The V gene is TRBV24-1, the J gene TRBJ2-5, with 7 bases that match TRBD2. V lost 4 bases, J lost 2 bases, and 6 bases stayed unmatched. Per the germline V gene, CDR1 is KGHDR and CDR2 is SFDVKD. This CDR3 spans 15 amino acids. As DNA, the CDR3 is TGTGCCACCAGTGACCATGGGGGGGGGCAAGAGACCCAGTACTTC. It translates to CATSDHGGGQETQYF.

The chain joins TRBV5-6 to TRBJ1-5, with 9 nucleotides matching TRBD1. Trimming cost V 4 bases and J 7 bases; bases outside gene matches: 6. This CDR3 spans 14 amino acids. Germline values: CDR1 SGHDT, CDR2 YYEEEE. The CDR3 nucleotides are TGTGCCAGCAGCCCCAAGGACAGGGGCCAGCCCCAGCATTTT. It codes for CASSPKDRGQPQHF.

This chain uses TRBV6-5 with TRBJ1-2; no definite D call. Per germline, CDR1 MNHEY and CDR2 SVGAGI. V was shortened by 2 bases and J by 3 bases, with 10 bases between the two germline ends. The CDR3 totals 14 residues. In DNA form, the CDR3 reads TGTGCCAGCAGTTACCAGTGGGGAGACTATGGCTACACCTTC. The encoded protein is CASSYQWGDYGYTF.

The chain uses TRBV18 and TRBJ2-3; D remains unclear. The CDR3 is 11 amino acids. The V end lost 3 bases, the J end lost 5 bases, and 3 bases lay between the germline ends. CDR1 is KGHSH, CDR2 LQKENI, per germline. The CDR3 nucleotides read TGTGCCAGCTCACCCCAAGATACGCAGTATTTT. Translation: CASSPQDTQYF.

The rearrangement links TRBV3-1 (or the pseudogene TRBV3-2) to TRBJ1-2; D gene ambiguous. CDR3 length: 16 residues. The germline CDR1 and CDR2 sequences are LGHDT and YNNKEL (reference sequence). Trimming took 0 bases from V and 7 from J, leaving 18 bases between them. The CDR3 is CASSQDPTSIYAGYTF. In nucleotides, the CDR3 is TGTGCCAGCAGCCAAGATCCCACTTCGATCTATGCTGGCTACACCTTC.